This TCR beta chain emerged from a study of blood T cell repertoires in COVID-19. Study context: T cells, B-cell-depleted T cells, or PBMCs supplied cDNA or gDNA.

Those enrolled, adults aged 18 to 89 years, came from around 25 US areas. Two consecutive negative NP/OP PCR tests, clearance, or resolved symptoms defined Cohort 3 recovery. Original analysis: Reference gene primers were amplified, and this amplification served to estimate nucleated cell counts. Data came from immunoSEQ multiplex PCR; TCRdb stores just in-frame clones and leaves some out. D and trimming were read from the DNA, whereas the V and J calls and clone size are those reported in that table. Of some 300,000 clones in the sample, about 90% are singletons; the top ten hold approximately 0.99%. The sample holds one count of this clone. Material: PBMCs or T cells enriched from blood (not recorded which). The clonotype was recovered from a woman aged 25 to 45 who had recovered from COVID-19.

The CDR3 coding sequence is TGCGCCAGCAGTCGTCCCTCCGGGACGGGAGGGGAGCAGTACTTC. It is translated as CASSRPSGTGGEQYF. The rearrangement joins TRBV5-1 to TRBJ2-7, with 8 bases fitting TRBD2. V dropped 5 bases and J dropped 7; count of bases not matched to a gene: 14. Germline V gene lookup returns CDR1 SGHRS and CDR2 YFSETQ. The CDR3 is 15 amino acids.